This entry lists 10 T cell receptor beta chains sequenced from one sample in a study of Ad26.COV2.S vaccination and SARS-CoV-2 variants. Treatment of the sample: roughly 19 received Ad26.COV2.S at low or high dose, single or two shots; 5 received placebo; per-sample allocation not given. At day 63 after the first vaccine or placebo injection, samples were drawn. Clones were read by immunoSEQ multiplex PCR, and TCRdb kept only the in-frame ones, dropping some. The sample yields approximately 350,000 clones, around 82% seen once. Sequenced here: peripheral blood, sampled in a trial of Ad26.COV2.S vaccine versus placebo. All receptors come from a person aged 18-60 years who received the Ad26.COV2.S COVID-19 vaccine or a placebo.

The chain joins TRBV5-4 to TRBJ2-2, with D uncertain. The CDR3 totals 13 residues. Germline lookup yields CDR1 SGHNT and CDR2 YYREEE (reference sequence). Trimming pared 2 bases from V and 10 bases from J, leaving 12 bases between. The DNA for the CDR3 is TGTGCCAGCAGCTTAGAGGACCGCGAGGAGCTGTTTTTT. It is translated as CASSLEDREELFF.

Here the CDR3 reads CASSIGASSEQYF. CDR3 bases: TGTGCCAGTAGTATAGGGGCCTCCAGCGAGCAGTACTTC. This rearrangement joins TRBV19 to TRBJ2-7, with D unresolved. Germline assignment: CDR1 LNHDA and CDR2 SQIVND (reference sequence). The CDR3 contains 13 residues. Trimming removed 1 base from V and 6 bases from J, with 10 bases in between.

This chain links TRBV13 with TRBJ2-5; 7 nucleotides line up with TRBD1. From germline, CDR1 is PRHDT and CDR2 FYEKMQ (reference sequence). The CDR3 loop spans 14 amino acids. The J segment lost 5 bases and the V segment lost 5 bases, leaving 8 bases of the junction unmatched. This CDR3 is CASSQRTGGETQYF. CDR3 coding DNA: TGTGCCAGCAGCCAACGGACAGGTGGGGAGACCCAGTACTTC.

This chain connects TRBV14 to TRBJ1-6; D call uncertain. V was pared by 3 bases and J by 8 bases, with 14 bases between. This CDR3 comprises 15 residues. Germline V gene data show CDR1 as SGHDN and CDR2 as FVKESK. The CDR3 sequence is CASSHNPVPYSPLHF. The CDR3 nucleotides are TGTGCCAGCAGCCATAACCCCGTCCCGTATTCACCCCTCCACTTT.

This rearrangement joins TRBV7-6 to TRBJ1-2; the D gene is possibly TRBD1 (5 bases). This CDR3 region has 15 residues. The ends were cut back, 1 base at V and 9 bases at J, with 18 bases in the middle. Germline CDR1 is SGHVS and CDR2 is FNYEAQ. CDR3: CASSLDGTLGMSYTF. The DNA for the CDR3 is TGTGCCAGCAGCTTAGATGGGACCTTGGGTATGAGCTACACCTTC.

In regard to this clone: This sample also contains other DNA sequences that code for the same CDR3. The chain is built from TRBV2 and TRBJ2-7; TRBD2 might be the D (6 bases). Trimming removed 4 bases at V and 3 bases at J, with 7 bases between. The CDR3 sequence is 12 residues long. Germline V gives CDR1 SNHLY, CDR2 FYNNEI. The CDR3 reads CASSGDFYEQYF. The CDR3, as DNA: TGTGCCAGCAGTGGGGACTTCTACGAGCAGTACTTC.

This clone showed up just a few times. The chain combines TRBV6-1 with TRBJ2-5, with 11 bases lining up with TRBD1. Unmatched junction bases numbered 2, after V lost 3 bases and J lost 5 bases. The CDR3 sequence is 14 residues long. The germline V gene has CDR1 MNHNS and CDR2 SASEGT. CDR3 DNA: TGTGCCAGCAGTGAGGACAGGGGGCGGGAGACCCAGTACTTC. Its translation: CASSEDRGRETQYF.

V and J are TRBV6-2 or TRBV6-3 and TRBJ2-3; TRBD2 aligns across 10 bases. The CDR3 length is 17 residues. Germline loops: CDR1 MNHEY, CDR2 SVGEGT. V dropped 2 bases and J dropped 3; count of bases not matched to a gene: 8. This CDR3 reads CASSYATSGDLTDTQYF. The CDR3 DNA is TGTGCCAGCAGTTACGCTACTAGCGGGGATTTGACAGATACGCAGTATTTT.

The V gene is TRBV3-1 (or the pseudogene TRBV3-2), the J gene TRBJ1-2; D uncertain. The CDR3 sequence is 15 residues long. Germline CDR1 LGHDT, CDR2 YNNKEL (reference sequence). Trimming pared 4 bases from V and 4 bases from J, leaving 16 bases between. CDR3 in DNA: TGTGCCAGCAGCCCAGTTCTTGGGAGCTCCTATGGCTACACCTTC. Residues: CASSPVLGSSYGYTF.

This chain links TRBV7-2 with TRBJ1-3, with unresolved D. The ends were cut back, 1 base at V and 6 bases at J, with 13 bases in the middle. The CDR3 extends over 15 amino acids. From germline, CDR1 is SGHTA and CDR2 FQGNSA. The CDR3 loop reads CASSLEGQLPNTIYF. CDR3 nucleotide sequence: TGTGCCAGCAGCTTAGAAGGCCAACTCCCAAACACCATATATTTT. Filled out from reference TRBV7-2 and TRBJ1-3, the complete variable domain reads GAGVSQSPSNKVTEKGKDVELRCDPISGHTALYWYRQSLGQGLEFLIYFQGNSAPDKSGLPSDRFSAERTGGSVSTLTIQRTQQEDSAVYLCASSLEGQLPNTIYFGEGSWLTVV.